What follows are 22 T cell receptor beta chains derived from one specimen sequenced in a study of blood T cell repertoires in COVID-19. Profiled with immunoSEQ multiplex PCR; TCRdb holds only in-frame clones, not every one. This sample has a few hundred thousand clones, with around 86% found just once. The sample comprised peripheral blood. Receptors originate from a man in his late teens or twenties with active or convalescent COVID-19.

The rearrangement uses TRBV6-5 and TRBJ2-7, with a tentative D call TRBD1 (6 bases). The V and J ends lost 7 bases and 3 bases respectively, with 13 bases between them. Germline values: CDR1 MNHEY, CDR2 SVGAGI. The CDR3 extends over 13 amino acids. The CDR3 region has the DNA TGTGCCAGCAAGGGTGGGGACAACTACGAGCAGTACTTC. Translation: CASKGGDNYEQYF.

Only one count was recorded for this clone. The chain joins TRBV30 to TRBJ1-5; no firm D call. There are 13 residues in the CDR3. The germline V gene has CDR1 GTSNPN and CDR2 SVGIG (reference sequence). Trimming cost V 0 bases and J 10 bases, with 13 bases left between them. The CDR3 DNA follows: TGTGCCTGGAGTGTAGATAGGGAGGAACCCCAGCATTTT. Protein sequence: CAWSVDREEPQHF. Supplemented by reference TRBV30 and TRBJ1-5, the full variable domain reads SQTIHQWPATLVQPVGSPLSLECTVEGTSNPNLYWYRQAAGRGLQLLFYSVGIGQISSEVPQNLSASRPQDRQFILSSKKLLLSDSGFYLCAWSVDREEPQHFGDGTRLSIL.

The J gene is TRBJ1-5, the V gene TRBV7-2, with a tentative D call TRBD1 (6 bases). Trimming cost V 1 base and J 7 bases, with 11 bases left between them. The CDR3 spans 14 residues. Germline CDR1 SGHTA, CDR2 FQGNSA. The chain's CDR3 is CASSLGQGTQPQHF. CDR3 in DNA: TGTGCCAGCAGCTTAGGGCAGGGGACCCAGCCCCAGCATTTT. The complete variable domain, with remaining parts taken from reference TRBV7-2 and TRBJ1-5, reads GAGVSQSPSNKVTEKGKDVELRCDPISGHTALYWYRQSLGQGLEFLIYFQGNSAPDKSGLPSDRFSAERTGGSVSTLTIQRTQQEDSAVYLCASSLGQGTQPQHFGDGTRLSIL.

V is TRBV24-1 and J is TRBJ2-5; weak D call: TRBD2 (6 bases). Germline CDR1 KGHDR, CDR2 SFDVKD. CDR3 size: 13 residues. V was clipped by 8 bases and J by 5 bases, with 14 bases between them. This CDR3 reads CATNAGSYETQYF. The CDR3 DNA is TGTGCCACCAACGCGGGGAGTTATGAGACCCAGTACTTC.

This chain connects TRBV24-1 to TRBJ2-1; 13 bases line up with TRBD2. V shed 4 bases and J 10 bases; nucleotides not matched to a gene: 3. Germline CDR1 reads KGHDR; CDR2 reads SFDVKD. The CDR3 is 14 amino acids. CDR3 loop: CATSEVTSGGEQFF. The CDR3 region has the DNA TGTGCCACCAGTGAGGTGACTAGCGGGGGGGAGCAGTTCTTC.

V and J are TRBV10-3 and TRBJ2-1; 9 bases map to TRBD2. With 0 bases clipped from V and 8 bases from J, the junction kept 5 bases outside the gene matches. Per the germline V gene, CDR1 is ENHRY and CDR2 is SYGVKD. This CDR3 is built from 15 residues. Written as DNA, the CDR3 is TGTGCCATCAGTGAGTCGCAGCGGGGGGCCGATGAGCAGTTCTTC. Its translation is CAISESQRGADEQFF.

CDR3 in DNA: TGCAGCTCCCGAGGCTTGAGGGGGGAGCTGTTTTTT. Translation: CSSRGLRGELFF. This sequence joins TRBV29-1 and TRBJ2-2; unclear D gene. This CDR3 spans 12 amino acids. The V gene's germline CDR1 is SQVTM and CDR2 ANQGSEA. V was pared by 8 bases and J by 8 bases, with 15 bases between.

This clone appeared a few times. This chain connects TRBV19 to TRBJ1-5, with D hard to call. The germline CDR1 and CDR2 sequences are LNHDA and SQIVND (reference sequence). The CDR3 covers 12 residues. The ends were cut back, 3 bases at V and 10 bases at J, with 10 bases in the middle. CDR3: CASSIGRNPQHF. CDR3 DNA: TGTGCCAGTAGTATTGGCCGCAATCCCCAGCATTTT.

This clone has only one observation. Being one base from a much bigger clone, this may be a read error. The chain links TRBV7-2 to TRBJ2-3, with TRBD2 as a possible D gene (6 bases). CDR1 and CDR2 (germline): SGHTA, FQGNSA. This CDR3 has 14 amino acids. V lost 3 bases and J 0 bases, leaving 7 bases between the germline ends. The CDR3 here is CASSFSGSTDTQYF. CDR3 DNA sequence: TGTGCCAGCAGCTTCAGCGGGAGCACAGATACGCAGTATTTT.

J is TRBJ2-5 and V is TRBV5-1; 9 bases match TRBD1. V dropped 9 bases and J dropped 6; count of bases not matched to a gene: 12. This CDR3 region has 14 residues. Germline-derived CDR1 and CDR2 are SGHRS and YFSETQ. This chain's CDR3 is CATRRDRAGKTQYF. CDR3 nucleotides: TGCGCCACCAGGCGGGACAGGGCAGGAAAGACCCAGTACTTC. Variable domain in full (rest from reference TRBV5-1 and TRBJ2-5): KAGVTQTPRYLIKTRGQQVTLSCSPISGHRSVSWYQQTPGQGLQFLFEYFSETQRNKGNFPGRFSGRQFSNSRSEMNVSTLELGDSALYLCATRRDRAGKTQYFGPGTRLLVL.

The rearrangement links TRBV27 to TRBJ2-5; possible D gene TRBD2, 6 bases. V lost 1 base, J lost 3 bases, and 12 bases lay in between. Germline CDR1 MNHEY, CDR2 SMNVEV (reference sequence). This CDR3 comprises 15 residues. The CDR3 nucleotides read TGTGCCAGCAGTTTATGGCGGGGTATCAAAGAGACCCAGTACTTC. This codes for CASSLWRGIKETQYF.

The chain links TRBV6-5 to TRBJ1-2; D gene ambiguous. The CDR3 has 14 amino acids. From germline, CDR1 is MNHEY and CDR2 SVGAGI. Trimming removed 6 bases at V and 1 base at J, with 12 bases between. DNA for the CDR3: TGTGCCAGCAGCCGCACAGAGCTTAACTATGGCTACACCTTC. Amino acid sequence: CASSRTELNYGYTF.

The V call is TRBV19, the J call TRBJ1-3; D gene uncertain. V was trimmed by 3 bases and J by 0 bases, leaving 9 bases between them. The length of the CDR3 is 15 residues. CDR1 is LNHDA, CDR2 SQIVND, per germline (reference sequence). The DNA of the CDR3 is TGTGCCAGTAGTATCGGGTTCCTCTCTGGAAACACCATATATTTT. It specifies CASSIGFLSGNTIYF.

CDR3 DNA sequence: TGTGCCAGCAGCTTGGATTCTGACGAGCAGTACTTC. This gives the protein CASSLDSDEQYF. The V and J genes are TRBV5-6 and TRBJ2-7; D not certain. The CDR3 is 12 residues long. Per the germline V gene, CDR1 is SGHDT and CDR2 is YYEEEE. V shed 0 bases and J shed 5 bases, with 6 bases lying between them.

V is TRBV5-1 and J is TRBJ2-7, with 7 bases fitting TRBD1. Germline V gives CDR1 SGHRS, CDR2 YFSETQ. The CDR3 length is 17 residues. V lost 0 bases and J lost 2; bases outside the gene matches: 11. The CDR3 DNA reads TGCGCCAGCAGCTTGGCATCTGGGCAACAGGGGACCTACGAGCAGTACTTC. It specifies CASSLASGQQGTYEQYF. The full variable domain, with the rest looked up from reference TRBV5-1 and TRBJ2-7, is KAGVTQTPRYLIKTRGQQVTLSCSPISGHRSVSWYQQTPGQGLQFLFEYFSETQRNKGNFPGRFSGRQFSNSRSEMNVSTLELGDSALYLCASSLASGQQGTYEQYFGPGTRLTVT.

This chain links TRBV12-5 with TRBJ1-1; D is possibly TRBD1 (5 bases). This CDR3 has 15 residues. V gave up 3 bases and J gave up 1 base, with 12 bases separating them. Germline CDR1 LGHNT, CDR2 FRNRAP. The chain's CDR3 is CASGFQGVENTEAFF. CDR3 coding DNA: TGTGCTAGTGGTTTTCAGGGTGTGGAGAACACTGAAGCTTTCTTT.

The rearrangement links TRBV30 to TRBJ2-3; the D is unclear. CDR1 and CDR2 (germline): GTSNPN, SVGIG (reference sequence). The CDR3 contains 13 residues. Between the trimmed V and J ends, which lost 0 bases and 4 bases, there was a span of 8 bases. The DNA of the CDR3 is TGTGCCTGGAGTGTATCTGGGCCAGATACGCAGTATTTT. Translation gives CAWSVSGPDTQYF.

This sequence joins TRBV11-3 and TRBJ2-1, with D perhaps matching TRBD1 (6 bases). This CDR3 comprises 14 residues. Trimming took off 4 bases at V and 2 bases at J, with 9 bases between the two ends. Germline V gives CDR1 SGHNT, CDR2 YENEEA. CDR3 in DNA: TGTGCCAGCAGCTCCAGGGGTACCTACAATGAGCAGTTCTTC. Its protein product is CASSSRGTYNEQFF. Looking up the rest from reference TRBV11-3 and TRBJ2-1 gives the full variable domain: EAGVVQSPRYKIIEKKQPVAFWCNPISGHNTLYWYLQNLGQGPELLIRYENEEAVDDSQLPKDRFSAERLKGVDSTLKIQPAELGDSAVYLCASSSRGTYNEQFFGPGTRLTVL.

The rearrangement uses TRBV5-1 and TRBJ2-7; tentative D call: TRBD2 (6 bases). Germline V gene lookup returns CDR1 SGHRS and CDR2 YFSETQ. CDR3 size: 16 residues. V lost 0 bases and J 0 bases, leaving 13 bases between the germline ends. The CDR3 DNA sequence: TGCGCCAGCAGCTTGGCCACCGGGGGACCCTCCTACGAGCAGTACTTC. Translation gives CASSLATGGPSYEQYF.

The chain joins TRBV7-3 to TRBJ2-1; TRBD2 aligns across 10 bases. V trimming: 5 bases; J trimming: 6 bases; junction bases outside the gene matches: 10. Germline assignment: CDR1 SGHTA and CDR2 FQGTGA. The CDR3 is 16 amino acids. As DNA, the CDR3 is TGTGCCAGCAGCATGTTAGCGGGGGGCCTAGGCAATGAGCAGTTCTTC. It specifies CASSMLAGGLGNEQFF.

The chain joins TRBV11-3 to TRBJ2-7; D is possibly TRBD2 (6 bases). The V end was cut by 5 bases, the J end by 2 bases, with 13 bases between. This CDR3 has 14 amino acids. CDR1 is SGHNT, CDR2 YENEEA, per germline. As DNA, the CDR3 is TGTGCCAGCAGCCCCGGGAGCTTACCCTACGAGCAGTACTTC. Its protein product is CASSPGSLPYEQYF.

This chain uses TRBV7-8 with TRBJ1-4, with D maybe TRBD1 (5 bases). The CDR3 length is 13 residues. V lost 4 bases, J lost 6 bases, and 9 bases lay in between. Looked up from germline, CDR1 is SGHVS and CDR2 is FQNEAQ. CDR3 protein: CASSSGVDEKLFF. CDR3 nucleotides: TGTGCCAGCAGCTCGGGGGTGGATGAAAAACTGTTTTTT. Based on the CDR3 plus reference TRBV7-8 and TRBJ1-4, the full variable domain is GAGVSQSPRYKVAKRGQDVALRCDPISGHVSLFWYQQALGQGPEFLTYFQNEAQLDKSGLPSDRFFAERPEGSVSTLKIQRTQQEDSAVYLCASSSGVDEKLFFGSGTQLSVL.